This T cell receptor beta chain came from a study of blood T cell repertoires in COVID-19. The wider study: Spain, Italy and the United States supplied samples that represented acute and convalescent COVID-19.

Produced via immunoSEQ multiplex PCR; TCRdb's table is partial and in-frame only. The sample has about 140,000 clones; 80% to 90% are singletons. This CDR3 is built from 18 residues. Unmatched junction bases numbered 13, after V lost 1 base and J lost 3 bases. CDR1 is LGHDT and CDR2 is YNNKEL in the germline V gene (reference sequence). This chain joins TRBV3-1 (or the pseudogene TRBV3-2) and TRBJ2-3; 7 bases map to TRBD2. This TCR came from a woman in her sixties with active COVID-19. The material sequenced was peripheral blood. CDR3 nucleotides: TGTGCCAGCAGCCAAGGTGCGGGAGCGGCCATTAGGACAGATACGCAGTATTTT. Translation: CASSQGAGAAIRTDTQYF.